These T cell receptor beta chains were read from a single sample in a study of blood T cell repertoires in COVID-19. Clones were sequenced by immunoSEQ multiplex PCR, and TCRdb holds only the in-frame ones, with some missing. The sample comprises under 250,000 clones, approximately 85% of which are singletons, and about 4% rests with the top ten. The specimen sequenced was peripheral blood. These receptors all come from a man aged 45-65 years with acute or convalescent COVID-19. The CDR3 runs from the conserved cysteine through the conserved F or W. D genes are given only for firm matches. Expanded clones are given a class, and other clones once, few, many or no size at all.

DNA | CDR3 | D | J | size | V
TGTGCCAGCAGAGAAACCGGGACAGGGGCCTATGGCTACACCTTC | CASRETGTGAYGYTF | TRBD1 | TRBJ1-2 | - | TRBV27
TGTGCCAGCAGCTTCAACTCCGTCACTCTTGGTGGCTACACCTTC | CASSFNSVTLGGYTF | - | TRBJ1-2 | - | TRBV5-6
TGTGCCAGCAGCGGCGGGTCGACAGGGTGGAATGAAAAACTGTTTTTT | CASSGGSTGWNEKLFF | TRBD1 | TRBJ1-4 | - | TRBV5-6
TGCGCCAGCACCTTCGGCGGGACAGAAGAGACCCAGTACTTC | CASTFGGTEETQYF | - | TRBJ2-5 | - | TRBV5-1
TGTGCCAGCAGCCCGGGGACAGGGAGTGGAAACACCATATATTTT | CASSPGTGSGNTIYF | TRBD1 | TRBJ1-3 | few | TRBV7-6
TGTGCCAGCAGTAATCGGGGTGGCGAGCAGTACTTC | CASSNRGGEQYF | - | TRBJ2-7 | - | TRBV27
TGTGCCAGCAGCGCAGGACTAGCCCGTGGGGTAGAGACCCAGTACTTC | CASSAGLARGVETQYF | TRBD2 | TRBJ2-5 | - | TRBV9
TGCAGCGCAGGGGACTACCGGGAGGAGGAGTACTTC | CSAGDYREEEYF | - | TRBJ2-4 | - | TRBV29-1
TGCGCCAGCAGCCCGGGACAGGGAGCGAGCAATCAGCCCCAGCATTTT | CASSPGQGASNQPQHF | TRBD1 | TRBJ1-5 | - | TRBV5-1
TGTGCCAGTATGTCAGGGATTGTTCAGCCCCAGCATTTT | CASMSGIVQPQHF | - | TRBJ1-5 | - | TRBV19
TGTGCCAGCAAGACCGCGGTGAACACTGAAGCTTTCTTT | CASKTAVNTEAFF | - | TRBJ1-1 | - | TRBV12-3/TRBV12-4
TGTGCCAGCAGCCTAATACGCGACACTGAAGCTTTCTTT | CASSLIRDTEAFF | - | TRBJ1-1 | - | TRBV14
TGTGCCAGCAGCGCCCAGGGAGGGAGATATCTTCGAGGGCAGTACTTC | CASSAQGGRYLRGQYF | TRBD2 | TRBJ2-7 | - | TRBV2
TGTGCCAGTAAGGTCGGAGCGGGTGAAAAACTGTTTTTT | CASKVGAGEKLFF | - | TRBJ1-4 | few | TRBV13
TGCGCCAGCAGCCCCGACACTTTGAACACCGGGGAGCTGTTTTTT | CASSPDTLNTGELFF | - | TRBJ2-2 | - | TRBV4-1
TGTGCCACCAGCAGGCCCGAGTGGACCGGGGAGCTGTTTTTT | CATSRPEWTGELFF | - | TRBJ2-2 | few | TRBV15
TGTGCCAGTAGGGCGGCAGGGGGCTATAGCAATCAGCCCCAGCATTTT | CASRAAGGYSNQPQHF | TRBD1 | TRBJ1-5 | - | TRBV19
TGTGCCAGCAGCCAAGTCCGCCCCCTGCGGGGGAGCACAGATACGCAGTATTTT | CASSQVRPLRGSTDTQYF | TRBD2 | TRBJ2-3 | - | TRBV3-1/TRBV3-2
TGTGCCAGTAGTATAGCCGGTACCTACAATGAGCAGTTCTTC | CASSIAGTYNEQFF | - | TRBJ2-1 | - | TRBV19
TGCAGCGTTTATAGCGGGAGAGGCTACAATGAGCAGTTCTTC | CSVYSGRGYNEQFF | TRBD2 | TRBJ2-1 | once | TRBV29-1
TGTGCCAGCAGCTTGGAAGCAGGGGACAATGAGCAGTTCTTC | CASSLEAGDNEQFF | - | TRBJ2-1 | - | TRBV5-4
TGTGCCATTACTAGCACAGATACGCAGTATTTT | CAITSTDTQYF | - | TRBJ2-3 | - | TRBV10-3
TGTGCCAGCAGCCCGGGACAGGGCGTCTATGGCTACACCTTC | CASSPGQGVYGYTF | TRBD1 | TRBJ1-2 | - | TRBV3-1/TRBV3-2
TGCGCCAGCAGCTACCTACCCTCGACAGGAGATTATAACTATGGCTACACCTTC | CASSYLPSTGDYNYGYTF | - | TRBJ1-2 | - | TRBV5-1
TGTGCCATCAGCGAGAGGGATACAGGGGTGGGCGAGCAGTACTTC | CAISERDTGVGEQYF | TRBD1 | TRBJ2-7 | - | TRBV10-3
TGTGCCAGCTCCCAGAGGCAGGGGGCTGAAGCTTTCTTT | CASSQRQGAEAFF | TRBD1 | TRBJ1-1 | - | TRBV18
TGTGCCAGCAGCTTAGGATTAGGAGGACAGGGCGGTAGGAACACTGAAGCTTTCTTT | CASSLGLGGQGGRNTEAFF | TRBD1 | TRBJ1-1 | - | TRBV13
TGTGCCAGCAGTGAAGTGGCAGGGGTTAGGAGTTCACCCCTCCACTTT | CASSEVAGVRSSPLHF | - | TRBJ1-6 | - | TRBV6-1
TGTGCCAGCAGTTACACGGGACAGAAGTTTGAAAAACTGTTTTTT | CASSYTGQKFEKLFF | TRBD1 | TRBJ1-4 | - | TRBV6-2/TRBV6-3